A selection of T cell receptor beta chains follows, all from one sample in a study of read filtering for tumor transcriptome and immune sequencing. MiXCR, applied by TCRdb to the reads, yields one record per CDR3 protein. The sample lists more than 100,000 distinct CDR3 sequences; roughly 13% were seen once. Sequencing used a population of CD138-negative cells sorted from bone marrow. The receptors were gathered from a donor aged 40 or over with multiple myeloma. Each CDR3 is given with its conserved first and last residue. A D gene is named only where the DNA matches it firmly. Some rows mark clone size as missing; the rest say once, few, many or name a class of expanded clone.

D | J | V | size | length | CDR3 | DNA
- | TRBJ1-2 | TRBV28 | many | 14 | CASSLRDPLYGYTF | TGTGCCAGCAGTTTACGGGATCCCTTGTATGGCTACACCTTC
- | TRBJ2-5 | TRBV29-1 | - | 12 | CSVEETGETQYF | TGCAGCGTTGAAGAGACGGGAGAGACCCAGTACTTC
- | TRBJ2-3 | TRBV9 | many | 16 | CASSVALRGISDTQYF | TGTGCCAGCAGCGTAGCTCTGCGGGGAATTTCAGATACGCAGTATTTT
TRBD1 | TRBJ1-2 | TRBV29-1 | many | 13 | CSVAGTGSSGYTF | TGCAGCGTGGCCGGGACAGGGTCGTCCGGCTACACCTTC
TRBD2 | TRBJ2-7 | TRBV28 | few | 16 | CASSLRTSGIWYEQYF | TGTGCCAGCAGTTTAAGGACTAGCGGGATATGGTACGAGCAGTACTTC
- | TRBJ1-6 | TRBV7-8 | many | 14 | CASSFEGFASPLHF | TGTGCCAGCAGCTTTGAGGGGTTTGCTTCACCCCTCCACTTT
- | TRBJ1-1 | TRBV6-2/TRBV6-3 | many | 14 | CASSPAVGRTEAFF | TGTGCCAGCAGTCCCGCGGTTGGGCGGACTGAAGCTTTCTTT
- | TRBJ1-1 | TRBV11-2 | many | 14 | CASSHGPAETEAFF | TGTGCCAGCAGCCATGGGCCGGCGGAGACTGAAGCTTTCTTT
TRBD2 | TRBJ2-2 | TRBV11-2 | few | 16 | CASSPSGGPITGELFF | TGTGCCAGCAGCCCTAGCGGGGGGCCCATCACCGGGGAGCTGTTTTTT
- | TRBJ2-3 | TRBV3-1 | many | 12 | CASSQYPDTQYF | TGTGCCAGCAGCCAGTACCCAGATACGCAGTATTTT
- | TRBJ1-1 | TRBV6-1 | many | 14 | CARRRQAELTEAFF | TGTGCCAGGAGGAGACAGGCGGAATTGACTGAAGCTTTCTTT
- | TRBJ1-3 | TRBV5-5 | few | 16 | CASSFGQGTSGNTIYF | TGTGCCAGCAGCTTTGGTCAGGGGACGAGCGGAAACACCATATATTTT